The 13 T cell receptor beta chains below all came from one sample that was sequenced in a study of T cells in Graves' hyperthyroidism and ophthalmopathy. Amplified regions were TCR beta CDR3 sequences from RNA transcripts. Researchers ran a first-round RT-PCR on the TCR CDR3 using the HTBI primer set. TCRdb passed the multiplex PCR reads through MiXCR, listing each CDR3 protein once. The sample has about 350,000 distinct CDR3 sequences, roughly 14% seen once; the top ten hold roughly 25%. The sample was blood. These receptors came from a woman aged 25-40 years with Graves' hyperthyroidism.

This clonotype was found many times. The chain joins TRBV20-1 to TRBJ2-7; 7 nucleotides line up with TRBD2. The CDR3 loop spans 14 amino acids. Unmatched junction bases numbered 8, after V lost 0 bases and J lost 6 bases. Germline V lookup: CDR1 DFQATT, CDR2 SNEGSKA (reference sequence). Here the CDR3 DNA reads TGCAGTGCTAGAGATGGCGGGAGTAACGCCGAGCAGTACTTC. Translation: CSARDGGSNAEQYF.

J is TRBJ2-3 and V is TRBV20-1, with D perhaps matching TRBD2 (6 bases). With 6 bases removed from V and 5 bases from J, the gap between germline ends came to 27 bases. CDR1 and CDR2 (germline): DFQATT, SNEGSKA (reference sequence). This CDR3 has 17 residues. This CDR3 reads CSAPVGVGLGSGDTQYF. The CDR3 nucleotides read TGCAGTGCCCCAGTGGGGGTGGGACTCGGAAGCGGAGATACGCAGTATTTT.

V and J are TRBV6-9 and TRBJ1-2, with TRBD1 as a possible D gene (6 bases). This CDR3 region has 14 residues. Trimming left V 3 bases short and J 6 bases short, with 14 bases between. Germline lookup yields CDR1 MNHGY and CDR2 SVAAGI. CDR3 sequence (DNA): TGTGCCAGCAGTTACTTCGGGAGGGGGGATGGCTACACCTTC. It yields the protein CASSYFGRGDGYTF.

Details on this clonotype: Given a much more abundant clone one base away, this may be a read error. The genes are TRBV3-1 and TRBJ2-1; unclear D gene. Germline values: CDR1 LGHDT, CDR2 YNNKEL (reference sequence). The CDR3 consists of 14 residues. CDR3 in amino acids: CASSHQKSYNEQLF. The CDR3 DNA reads as TGTGCCAGCAGCCACCAGAAGTCCTACAATGAGCAGCTCTTC.

This clonotype has a count of ten or more. The chain carries TRBV15 and TRBJ2-1, with 9 bases aligning to TRBD2. CDR1 is LNHNV, CDR2 YYDKDF, per germline (reference sequence). V lost 0 bases and J lost 8; bases outside the gene matches: 11. CDR3 length: 17 residues. The CDR3 reads CATSRELGLAGSDEQFF. DNA for the CDR3: TGTGCCACCAGCAGAGAATTGGGCCTAGCGGGATCCGATGAGCAGTTCTTC.

The chain recombines TRBV11-2 with TRBJ2-1, with 7 bases identical to TRBD1. The CDR3 length is 15 residues. Losses at the gene ends were 1 base for V and 7 bases for J; bases not matched to a gene: 7. CDR1 SGHAT and CDR2 FQNNGV come from the germline V gene. In DNA form, the CDR3 reads TGTGCCAGCAGCTTAGTGACACAGGGGCAGAATGAGCAGTTCTTC. Protein product: CASSLVTQGQNEQFF.

This clonotype has only a few counts. The chain combines TRBV7-9 with TRBJ1-3; no firm D call. V was pared by 4 bases and J by 3 bases, with 19 bases between. The CDR3 has 17 amino acids. In germline, CDR1 is SEHNR, CDR2 FQNEAQ (reference sequence). The CDR3 DNA sequence: TGTGCCAGCAGCTCCCCCTCCAGAGGGATTGTTGGAAACACCATATATTTT. It codes for CASSSPSRGIVGNTIYF.

This clonotype has ten or more counts. The chain employs TRBV11-1 and TRBJ2-7; 7 bases agree with TRBD1. This CDR3 region has 14 residues. The germline V gene encodes CDR1 SGHAT and CDR2 FQDESV (reference sequence). Trimming cost V 1 base and J 2 bases; bases outside gene matches: 2. CDR3 DNA: TGTGCCAGCAGCTTAGAGGGACAGACCTACGAGCAGTACTTC. Amino acid sequence: CASSLEGQTYEQYF.

Many counts were recorded for this clonotype. This chain connects TRBV6-1 to TRBJ2-7; TRBD1 matches at 9 bases. Germline CDR1 is MNHNS and CDR2 is SASEGT. The CDR3 is 14 residues long. Unmatched junction bases numbered 6, after V lost 6 bases and J lost 3 bases. CDR3 bases: TGTGCCAGCAGAGACGTGGGACAGGGCTACGAGCAGTACTTC. Protein sequence: CASRDVGQGYEQYF.

V gene TRBV4-1 combines with J gene TRBJ2-7; TRBD2 matches at 8 bases. The CDR3 runs to 17 residues. Germline lookup yields CDR1 MGHRA and CDR2 YSYEKL. V shed 1 base, J shed 0 bases, and the junction held 8 bases outside the gene matches. CDR3 DNA sequence: TGCGCCAGCAGCCAAGTCCCGGGGCGGGAGGCCTCCTACGAGCAGTACTTC. Translation gives CASSQVPGREASYEQYF.

This clonotype has ten or more counts. The chain joins TRBV6-5 to TRBJ2-3; D unclear. This CDR3 comprises 15 residues. With 2 bases removed from V and 0 bases from J, the gap between germline ends came to 9 bases. Germline CDR1 reads MNHEY; CDR2 reads SVGAGI. CDR3 protein: CASSYRASSTDTQYF. In DNA, the CDR3 is TGTGCCAGCAGTTACAGGGCCTCCAGCACAGATACGCAGTATTTT.

A note on this clonotype: One end of the junction does not line up with germline, which may come from a read error. The V gene is TRBV2, the J gene TRBJ2-7; no definite D call. Germline V gives CDR1 SNHLY, CDR2 FYNNEI. The CDR3 loop spans 15 amino acids. In nucleotides, the CDR3 is TGTGCCAGCAGTGAGGTTTCCTTGCGATCCTACAAGCAGTACTTC. Its translation: CASSEVSLRSYKQYF.

This clonotype was recorded many times. The J gene is TRBJ2-7, the V gene TRBV29-1; D may be TRBD2 (5 bases). V was pared by 5 bases and J by 2 bases, with 10 bases between. Germline-derived CDR1 and CDR2 are SQVTM and ANQGSEA. This CDR3 has 12 residues. The chain's CDR3 is CSVLAGAYEQYF. The CDR3 DNA reads TGCAGCGTTCTCGCGGGCGCCTACGAGCAGTACTTC.